Shown below are 4 T cell receptor beta chains from a single sample sequenced in a study of T cell responses to AZD1222 COVID-19 vaccine. Sequencing used immunoSEQ multiplex PCR; TCRdb keeps in-frame clones, though not all of them. The sample consists of approximately 150,000 clones, roughly 87% of them appearing once. Specimen: peripheral blood, collected 28 days after the second AZD1222 dose. These receptors all come from an adult who received the AZD1222 COVID-19 vaccine.

V and J are TRBV2 and TRBJ1-1; D call uncertain. The CDR3 consists of 12 residues. V lost 10 bases to trimming and J lost 0 bases, with 9 bases between them. Germline V gene sequence: CDR1 SNHLY, CDR2 FYNNEI. The CDR3 reads CATGRLNTEAFF. As DNA, the CDR3 is TGTGCCACAGGACGGTTGAACACTGAAGCTTTCTTT. The complete variable domain, with remaining parts taken from reference TRBV2 and TRBJ1-1, reads EPEVTQTPSHQVTQMGQEVILRCVPISNHLYFYWYRQILGQKVEFLVSFYNNEISEKSEIFDDQFSVERPDGSNFTLKIRSTKLEDSAMYFCATGRLNTEAFFGQGTRLTVV.

This chain uses TRBV19 with TRBJ2-3; TRBD1 agrees at 10 bases. CDR3 length: 16 amino acids. Germline assignment: CDR1 LNHDA and CDR2 SQIVND (reference sequence). With 3 bases clipped from V and 6 bases from J, the junction kept 9 bases outside the gene matches. The CDR3 spells CASSMGRDRGLDTQYF. In nucleotides, the CDR3 is TGTGCCAGTAGTATGGGGAGGGACAGGGGTCTTGATACGCAGTATTTT.

The rearrangement joins TRBV19 to TRBJ1-6; TRBD1 agrees at 9 bases. This CDR3 is built from 16 residues. With V trimmed by 5 bases and J by 9 bases, 11 bases remained unmatched. Germline V gene sequence: CDR1 LNHDA, CDR2 SQIVND (reference sequence). Written as DNA, the CDR3 is TGTGCCAGTAGTTTCCGCCGGGACAGGGCGACTTCACCCCTCCACTTT. Amino acid sequence: CASSFRRDRATSPLHF. Combining the CDR3 with reference TRBV19 and TRBJ1-6 gives the whole variable domain DGGITQSPKYLFRKEGQNVTLSCEQNLNHDAMYWYRQDPGQGLRLIYYSQIVNDFQKGDIAEGYSVSREKKESFPLTVTSAQKNPTAFYLCASSFRRDRATSPLHFGNGTRLTVT.

This chain links TRBV6-5 with TRBJ2-1, with D uncertain. V was pared by 8 bases and J by 0 bases, with 8 bases between. The CDR3 consists of 13 residues. Germline V gene data show CDR1 as MNHEY and CDR2 as SVGAGI. This CDR3 is CASVGFSYNEQFF. For the CDR3, the DNA is TGTGCCAGCGTCGGCTTCTCCTACAATGAGCAGTTCTTC.